This TCR beta chain emerged from a study of cytomegalovirus exposure and HLA in healthy donors. This CDR3 comprises 15 residues. CDR1 and CDR2 (germline): MNHNS, SASEGT. The V gene lost 6 bases and the J gene lost 1 base, with 13 bases spanning the gap. The PCR made use of 60 Vbeta and 13 Jbeta primers. The repertoire was sequenced with immunoSEQ multiplex PCR; TCRdb's copy has only in-frame clones and lacks some. The sample gives about 140,000 clones, about 78% of which show up once; under 4.5% is in the top ten. By frequency in the sample, this clone is medium-sized. The V call is TRBV6-1, the J call TRBJ1-3; D unresolved. The sequencing input was PBMCs. The source of this sequence is a young man in good health and CMV-seronegative. The DNA for the CDR3 is TGTGCCAGCAGGGAGTATGTGGGTTCTGGAAACACCATATATTTT. Translated: CASREYVGSGNTIYF.